This passage covers 20 T cell receptor beta chains from one sample sequenced in a study of radiotherapy plus CTLA-4 blockade in lung cancer. Clones were sequenced by immunoSEQ multiplex PCR, and TCRdb holds only the in-frame ones, with some missing. This table has approximately 77,000 clones, 78% appearing once. The sample consisted of peripheral blood, taken from a patient treated with radiotherapy plus ipilimumab. These receptors originate from a human donor with non-small cell lung cancer whose response to radiotherapy plus ipilimumab could not be evaluated. Some clones in this sample may be carry-over from other donors' samples.

The rearrangement joins TRBV6-5 to TRBJ1-3; 9 positions agree with TRBD1. The germline V gene encodes CDR1 MNHEY and CDR2 SVGAGI. The junction had 8 bases not matched to a gene; V was cut back by 10 bases and J by 4 bases. This CDR3 has 14 residues. The CDR3 sequence: CATDRTGAGNTIYF. The CDR3 nucleotides read TGTGCCACCGATAGGACAGGGGCGGGAAACACCATATATTTT.

V usage is TRBV7-2 and J usage is TRBJ1-1, with TRBD1 identical over 9 bases. The CDR3 covers 15 residues. CDR1 is SGHTA, CDR2 FQGNSA, per germline. The V and J ends lost 6 bases and 1 base, in that order; junction bases with no gene match: 6. The CDR3 spells CASSLTGGSNTEAFF. Here the CDR3 DNA reads TGTGCCAGCAGTCTCACAGGGGGCTCGAACACTGAAGCTTTCTTT.

This clone was observed a handful of times. The rearrangement links TRBV27 to TRBJ2-7, with 9 bases aligning to TRBD1. Unmatched junction bases numbered 9, after V lost 0 bases and J lost 3 bases. The CDR3 totals 17 residues. Germline CDR1 is MNHEY and CDR2 is SMNVEV (reference sequence). DNA of the CDR3: TGTGCCAGCAGTTTATCGGGACAGGGCCCCATGATCTACGAGCAGTACTTC. Translating gives CASSLSGQGPMIYEQYF.

The genes are TRBV5-6 and TRBJ1-6; TRBD1 matches 9 bases. V shed 4 bases and J 9 bases; nucleotides not matched to a gene: 5. The CDR3 runs 14 residues. In germline, CDR1 is SGHDT, CDR2 YYEEEE. In nucleotides, the CDR3 is TGTGCCAGCAGCGGTCGGGACAGGGTTTCACCCCTCCACTTT. Residues: CASSGRDRVSPLHF.

The genes are TRBV15 and TRBJ2-7, with D tentatively TRBD2 (6 bases). Per germline, CDR1 LNHNV and CDR2 YYDKDF (reference sequence). V was pared by 0 bases and J by 4 bases, with 19 bases between. There are 17 residues in the CDR3. The CDR3 DNA follows: TGTGCCACCAGCAGAGATATTCAACGGGGGTCAGGGTACGAGCAGTACTTC. Its translation is CATSRDIQRGSGYEQYF. Using reference TRBV15 and TRBJ2-7 for the parts outside the CDR3, the full variable domain is DAMVIQNPRYQVTQFGKPVTLSCSQTLNHNVMYWYQQKSSQAPKLLFHYYDKDFNNEADTPDNFQSRRPNTSFCFLDIRSPGLGDTAMYLCATSRDIQRGSGYEQYFGPGTRLTVT.

The chain is built from TRBV5-6 and TRBJ2-7, with D perhaps TRBD2 (5 bases). The CDR3 is 13 residues long. V was shortened by 4 bases and J by 6 bases, with 14 bases between the two germline ends. Germline V lookup: CDR1 SGHDT, CDR2 YYEEEE. The CDR3 region is CASSPGGGREQYF. In DNA, the CDR3 is TGTGCCAGCAGCCCCGGCGGCGGGCGCGAGCAGTACTTC.

The J gene is TRBJ1-1, the V gene TRBV2; D may be TRBD1 (5 bases). The CDR3 runs to 14 residues. The germline V gene has CDR1 SNHLY and CDR2 FYNNEI. V lost 6 bases and J lost 3, with 14 bases in between. CDR3 bases: TGTGCCAGCAGCGACTTGGGGGACTACACTGAAGCTTTCTTT. Translating it yields CASSDLGDYTEAFF.

The chain has TRBV2 and TRBJ2-3; 7 nucleotides agree with TRBD1. Germline trimming cut 9 bases from V and 2 bases from J; bases unmatched to any gene: 8. This CDR3 contains 14 residues. Germline CDR1 is SNHLY and CDR2 is FYNNEI. This CDR3 is CASSQGVLTDTQYF. The CDR3, as DNA: TGTGCCAGTTCCCAGGGGGTTCTCACAGATACGCAGTATTTT.

About this clone: This specimen includes other DNA sequences encoding the same CDR3. The gene calls are TRBV30 and TRBJ1-6; TRBD1 matches 8 bases. Germline lookup yields CDR1 GTSNPN and CDR2 SVGIG (reference sequence). V shed 4 bases, J shed 0 bases, and the junction held 8 bases outside the gene matches. The CDR3 runs to 17 residues. The chain's CDR3 is CAWNPGQGSSYNSPLHF. The CDR3 nucleotides read TGTGCCTGGAATCCAGGACAGGGAAGCTCCTATAATTCACCCCTCCACTTT.

V is TRBV4-2 and J is TRBJ2-1, with D possibly TRBD1 on 5 matching bases. The V gene lost 5 bases and the J gene lost 3 bases, with 14 bases spanning the gap. Per the germline V gene, CDR1 is LGHNA and CDR2 is YNFKEQ. The CDR3 length is 15 residues. Written as DNA, the CDR3 is TGTGCCAGCAGCTCTGAAGGGGCCTTCTACAATGAGCAGTTCTTC. It specifies CASSSEGAFYNEQFF.

This sequence joins TRBV19 and TRBJ2-5; a weak D match, TRBD2 (5 bases). With 3 bases removed from V and 1 base from J, the gap between germline ends came to 9 bases. CDR3 length: 14 residues. Germline CDR1 reads LNHDA; CDR2 reads SQIVND (reference sequence). Written as DNA, the CDR3 is TGTGCCAGTAGTATCGGAGGAACCCAAGAGACCCAGTACTTC. Protein product: CASSIGGTQETQYF.

The rearrangement links TRBV28 to TRBJ1-5, with 9 positions matching TRBD1. The CDR3 sequence is 17 residues long. V dropped 3 bases and J dropped 10; count of bases not matched to a gene: 16. Germline values: CDR1 MDHEN, CDR2 SYDVKM. The CDR3 loop reads CASSFYPRDRVIIPQHF. DNA for the CDR3: TGTGCCAGCAGTTTCTACCCCCGGGACAGGGTGATTATCCCCCAGCATTTT. The full variable domain, with the rest looked up from reference TRBV28 and TRBJ1-5, is DVKVTQSSRYLVKRTGEKVFLECVQDMDHENMFWYRQDPGLGLRLIYFSYDVKMKEKGDIPEGYSVSREKKERFSLILESASTNQTSMYLCASSFYPRDRVIIPQHFGDGTRLSIL.

The chain uses TRBV5-4 and TRBJ2-3, with TRBD1 matching over 8 bases. Per germline, CDR1 SGHNT and CDR2 YYREEE (reference sequence). This CDR3 spans 15 amino acids. The V gene end was trimmed by 2 bases and the J gene end by 3 bases; junction bases not matched to a gene: 5. The CDR3 DNA sequence: TGTGCCAGCAGCTTCTCAGGGGGCTCGACAGATACGCAGTATTTT. Its translation: CASSFSGGSTDTQYF.

The CDR3 DNA is TGTGCCAGCAGCTTGGAGGGTAGCGATTACTACAATGAGCAGTTCTTC. Translated: CASSLEGSDYYNEQFF. This chain connects TRBV5-6 to TRBJ2-1, with D perhaps TRBD2 (5 bases). The CDR3 is 16 amino acids. V was pared by 0 bases and J by 3 bases, with 13 bases between. Germline V CDR1 and CDR2: SGHDT, YYEEEE.

The chain carries TRBV28 and TRBJ1-5; 9 bases agree with TRBD1. The length of the CDR3 is 18 residues. After removal of 8 bases from V and 0 bases from J, the junction contained 14 bases not matched to a gene. The germline V gene has CDR1 MDHEN and CDR2 SYDVKM. The CDR3: CASDLGQGTPYSNQPQHF. CDR3 DNA sequence: TGTGCCAGCGATCTTGGACAGGGGACTCCCTATAGCAATCAGCCCCAGCATTTT.

This clone was observed once. This chain connects TRBV5-1 to TRBJ2-3, with D tentatively TRBD1 (5 bases). V lost 4 bases to trimming and J lost 4 bases, with 13 bases between them. The germline CDR1 and CDR2 sequences are SGHRS and YFSETQ. CDR3 length equals 14 residues. In DNA form, the CDR3 reads TGCGCCAGCAGCCTCCCAGGGTCAGCAGATACGCAGTATTTT. This encodes CASSLPGSADTQYF.

The chain has TRBV4-1 and TRBJ1-6; 7 positions agree with TRBD1. This CDR3 comprises 17 residues. The germline V gene encodes CDR1 MGHRA and CDR2 YSYEKL. The V and J ends lost 0 bases and 0 bases, in that order; junction bases with no gene match: 2. DNA of the CDR3: TGCGCCAGCAGCCAAGATCCAGGGGGCTCCTATAATTCACCCCTCCACTTT. Translating it yields CASSQDPGGSYNSPLHF.

This chain connects TRBV7-2 to TRBJ1-6; no clear D. Germline V gene lookup returns CDR1 SGHTA and CDR2 FQGNSA. The V and J ends lost 3 bases and 10 bases respectively, with 16 bases between them. The CDR3 sequence is 15 residues long. CDR3 sequence reads: CASSLNFQIPSPLHF. DNA for the CDR3: TGTGCCAGCAGCTTGAATTTCCAGATCCCCTCACCCCTCCACTTT.

The chain has TRBV19 and TRBJ2-6; 10 bases map to TRBD1. V trimming: 4 bases; J trimming: 1 base; junction bases outside the gene matches: 7. This CDR3 has 18 residues. The germline V gene encodes CDR1 LNHDA and CDR2 SQIVND (reference sequence). CDR3 DNA sequence: TGTGCCAGTAGTACGGGGACAGGGGTGAGGTCTGGGGCCAACGTCCTGACTTTC. It is translated as CASSTGTGVRSGANVLTF. Drawing the rest from reference TRBV19 and TRBJ2-6, the complete variable domain is DGGITQSPKYLFRKEGQNVTLSCEQNLNHDAMYWYRQDPGQGLRLIYYSQIVNDFQKGDIAEGYSVSREKKESFPLTVTSAQKNPTAFYLCASSTGTGVRSGANVLTFGAGSRLTVL.

The chain couples TRBV19 to TRBJ1-2, with no clear D. Germline CDR1 LNHDA, CDR2 SQIVND (reference sequence). Trimming left V 0 bases short and J 2 bases short, with 4 bases between. The CDR3 consists of 13 residues. This chain's CDR3 is CASSIDGNYGYTF. In DNA form, the CDR3 reads TGTGCCAGTAGTATAGACGGGAACTATGGCTACACCTTC.